These 17 T cell receptor beta chains originate from one sample sequenced in a study of blood T cells in healthy people across ages (dated by TCRdb to 2015 to 2017). Library generation was performed with 5' RACE. Sequencing was performed on an Illumina HiSeq 2500. A second about 7 to 12 cycle PCR used a sample-barcoded 5' primer and a J-beta primer mix. TCRdb cleaned the public reads at Q25 with fastp, built clones with MiXCR and kept in-frame beta chains. Merged by CDR3 protein, the rows form single entries marked with the most common genes and DNA. For this sample there are around 870,000 distinct CDR3 sequences; under 30% appear just once. The ten top clones hold roughly 17% of the sample. Sequencing was done on a sample of blood. Receptors originate from a woman older than 75 in good health.

This clonotype was seen ten or more times. The chain joins TRBV7-7 to TRBJ2-7; 11 nucleotides match TRBD2. Looked up from germline, CDR1 is SSHAT and CDR2 is FNYEAQ (reference sequence). Losses at the gene ends were 6 bases for V and 5 bases for J; bases not matched to a gene: 6. The CDR3 sequence is 14 residues long. Written as DNA, the CDR3 is TGTGCCAGCAGATTCACTAGCGGGGGAGACGAGCAGTACTTC. Its translation: CASRFTSGGDEQYF.

J is TRBJ1-2 and V is TRBV2; 10 nucleotides align to TRBD1. This CDR3 is built from 14 residues. With 7 bases clipped from V and 8 bases from J, the junction kept 10 bases outside the gene matches. Germline CDR1 is SNHLY and CDR2 is FYNNEI. CDR3 DNA: TGTGCCAGCAACATACTCGGGACAGGGGAAGGCTACACCTTC. Amino acid sequence: CASNILGTGEGYTF.

A note on this clonotype: Being one base from a much bigger clone, this may be a read error. CDR3 DNA sequence: TGCAGTGCTAGCCGACAGGGTACGGAGACCCAGTACTTC. Its translation is CSASRQGTETQYF. This rearrangement joins TRBV20-1 to TRBJ2-5; the match to TRBD1 covers 7 bases. The CDR3 spans 13 residues. CDR1 and CDR2 (germline): DFQATT, SNEGSKA (reference sequence). V was pared by 3 bases and J by 5 bases, with 6 bases of the junction left unmatched.

The CDR3 DNA reads TGTGCCAGCAGCCCGGGACGGATAAGGCGTACGCAGTATTTT. Its protein product is CASSPGRIRRTQYF. The chain joins TRBV11-2 to TRBJ2-3; perhaps D is TRBD1 or TRBD2 (5 bases each). The CDR3 runs to 14 residues. Germline V gene data show CDR1 as SGHAT and CDR2 as FQNNGV. V was trimmed by 5 bases and J by 8 bases, leaving 17 bases between them.

This clonotype has more than one count but fewer than ten. Just one base apart from a much larger clone, this may be a read error. The chain has TRBV10-3 and TRBJ2-1, with 10 positions matching TRBD2. CDR3 length equals 15 residues. Germline-derived CDR1 and CDR2 are ENHRY and SYGVKD. V was pared by 5 bases and J by 4 bases, with 5 bases of the junction left unmatched. This CDR3 is CAISTRAGGYNEQFF. Here the CDR3 DNA reads TGTGCCATCAGTACACGAGCGGGGGGGTACAATGAGCAGTTCTTC.

In DNA form, the CDR3 reads TGCAGTGCTATTGAGGGAAACTACGAGCAGTACTTC. Protein sequence: CSAIEGNYEQYF. The rearrangement uses TRBV20-1 and TRBJ2-4, with D perhaps TRBD2 (5 bases). The better agreement between TRBJ2-7 and the DNA end casts doubt on the J call. The CDR3 covers 12 residues. Germline V gives CDR1 DFQATT, CDR2 SNEGSKA (reference sequence).

This clonotype was found a few times. The chain employs TRBV5-4 and TRBJ1-2, with 11 nucleotides matching TRBD1. From germline, CDR1 is SGHNT and CDR2 YYREEE (reference sequence). J was trimmed by 7 bases and V by 6 bases; bases with no gene match: 8. This CDR3 has 14 amino acids. The CDR3 reads CASTRGQGDVGYTF. CDR3 DNA sequence: TGTGCCAGCACCAGGGGACAGGGGGACGTTGGCTACACCTTC.

This CDR3 reads CASSPVGAGGTEAFF. CDR3 DNA sequence: TGTGCCAGCTCACCAGTGGGCGCGGGAGGCACTGAAGCTTTCTTT. V gene TRBV18 combines with J gene TRBJ1-1; no reliable D call. Trimming stripped 2 bases from V and 4 bases from J, with 14 bases between. In germline, CDR1 is KGHSH, CDR2 LQKENI. The CDR3 loop spans 15 amino acids.

This clonotype turned up a few times. V usage is TRBV6-2 or TRBV6-3 and J usage is TRBJ2-6; D is perhaps TRBD1 (6 bases). V gave up 3 bases and J gave up 15 bases, with 18 bases separating them. CDR1 is MNHEY and CDR2 is SVGEGT in the germline V gene. This CDR3 is 14 amino acids long. Written as DNA, the CDR3 is TGTGCCAGCAGTTATAATCAGGGGTTGGTTGGCCTGACTTTC. Amino acids: CASSYNQGLVGLTF.

This clonotype showed up just a few times. The chain couples TRBV12-3 or TRBV12-4 to TRBJ2-4, with 8 bases lining up with TRBD2. CDR3 length equals 17 residues. V gave up 7 bases and J gave up 1 base; unmatched junction bases: 12. CDR3 nucleotide sequence: TGTGCCAGCACCCAATCGGGGGGGCGCGCCGCCAAAAACATTCAGTACTTC. Its translation: CASTQSGGRAAKNIQYF.

The V call is TRBV18, the J call TRBJ2-5, with D tentatively TRBD1 or TRBD2 (6 bases each). Matching the DNA end better, TRBJ2-7 makes the J call doubtful. The germline gives CDR1 KGHSH, CDR2 LQKENI. The CDR3 runs to 16 residues. The CDR3 sequence: CASSRGVQGRSYEQYF. CDR3 DNA: TGTGCCAGCTCACGAGGCGTCCAGGGGAGGAGCTACGAGCAGTACTTC.

A few counts support this clonotype. This sequence joins TRBV12-1 and TRBJ1-5; the table's D call TRBD1 went unverified against the DNA. TRBV12-1 is labeled a pseudogene. This CDR3 is 14 amino acids long. The CDR3 nucleotides read TGTGCCAGCAGCCCTCGACAGGAAAATCAGCCCCAGCATTTT. Translating gives CASSPRQENQPQHF.

A few counts support this clonotype. The chain combines TRBV29-1 with TRBJ2-7; D gene ambiguous. Germline V gene lookup returns CDR1 SQVTM and CDR2 ANQGSEA. The CDR3 loop spans 10 amino acids. Trimming pared 4 bases from V and 5 bases from J, leaving 6 bases between. The DNA of the CDR3 is TGCAGCGTTGTATCCCACGAGCAGTACTTC. This codes for CSVVSHEQYF.

This sequence joins TRBV5-6 and TRBJ1-1; D is uncertain. The germline gives CDR1 SGHDT, CDR2 YYEEEE. With 4 bases removed from V and 0 bases from J, the gap between germline ends came to 13 bases. The CDR3 is made up of 15 amino acids. The CDR3: CASSPRALLNTEAFF. CDR3 sequence (DNA): TGTGCCAGCAGCCCGAGGGCCCTCCTGAACACTGAAGCTTTCTTT.

This clonotype has a count of ten or more. The chain joins TRBV4-3 to TRBJ2-1; D gene ambiguous. The CDR3 sequence is 16 residues long. V dropped 0 bases and J dropped 2 bases, with 11 bases sitting between them. Germline V gives CDR1 LGHNA, CDR2 YSLEER. The chain's CDR3 is CASSQEVPSTYNEQFF. DNA for the CDR3: TGCGCCAGCAGCCAAGAAGTCCCATCCACCTACAATGAGCAGTTCTTC.

This clonotype was seen only a few times. The chain couples TRBV7-8 to TRBJ1-5; 10 bases fit TRBD1. Germline V gene sequence: CDR1 SGHVS, CDR2 FQNEAQ. The CDR3 is 19 amino acids. V gave up 3 bases and J gave up 2 bases; unmatched junction bases: 13. CDR3 in amino acids: CASSFARDRGGSGNQPQHF. The CDR3 region has the DNA TGTGCCAGCAGCTTCGCCCGGGACAGGGGAGGGTCAGGCAATCAGCCCCAGCATTTT.

As regards this clonotype: A much larger clone sits a single nucleotide away, making a read error possible. V is TRBV6-2 or TRBV6-3 and J is TRBJ2-1; D is possibly TRBD2 (6 bases). Germline V lookup: CDR1 MNHEY, CDR2 SVGEGT. The CDR3 has 14 residues. The CDR3 DNA reads TGTGCCAACAGTCCGGGACTGCGATACAATGAGCAGTTCTTC. Protein sequence: CANSPGLRYNEQFF.